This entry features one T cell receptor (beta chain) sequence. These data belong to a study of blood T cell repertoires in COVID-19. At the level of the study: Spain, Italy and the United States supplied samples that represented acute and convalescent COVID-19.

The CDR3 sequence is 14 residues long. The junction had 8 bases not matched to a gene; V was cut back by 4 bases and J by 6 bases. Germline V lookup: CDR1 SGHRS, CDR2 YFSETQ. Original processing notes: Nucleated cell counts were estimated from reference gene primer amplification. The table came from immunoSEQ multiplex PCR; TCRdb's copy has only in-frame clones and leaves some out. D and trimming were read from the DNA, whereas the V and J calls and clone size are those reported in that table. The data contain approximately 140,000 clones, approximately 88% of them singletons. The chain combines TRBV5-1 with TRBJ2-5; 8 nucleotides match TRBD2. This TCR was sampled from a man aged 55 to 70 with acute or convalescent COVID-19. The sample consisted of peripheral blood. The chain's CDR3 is CASSPGGVLKTQYF. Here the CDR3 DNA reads TGCGCCAGCAGCCCGGGGGGGGTATTGAAGACCCAGTACTTC.